This T cell receptor beta chain was found in a study of blood T cell repertoires in COVID-19. The repertoire was sequenced with immunoSEQ multiplex PCR; TCRdb's copy has only in-frame clones and lacks some. The table shows 140,000 to 150,000 clones, with over 80% occurring only once. This clone was seen more than once but under ten times. Germline CDR1 is MNHNS and CDR2 is SASEGT. The CDR3 is made up of 17 amino acids. V was clipped by 4 bases and J by 8 bases; unmatched bases: 16. What was sequenced was peripheral blood. The receptor was derived from a man in his sixties with active or convalescent COVID-19. This rearrangement joins TRBV6-1 to TRBJ1-5; 8 positions agree with TRBD1. This CDR3 is CASSASGGAVVREPQHF. The CDR3 region has the DNA TGTGCCAGCAGTGCCTCAGGGGGCGCGGTGGTTAGGGAGCCCCAGCATTTT.